This TCR beta chain was captured by sequencing in a study of CD8+CD57+ T cells in acquired aplastic anemia. It was patients with CD8+CD57+ cell expansion by flow cytometry who were chosen for sequencing. TCR beta VDJ and CDR3 profiling used genomic DNA as template. TCRdb ran MiXCR on the reads and lists one entry per CDR3 protein. The sample has 450,000 to 550,000 distinct CDR3 sequences; approximately 33% are singletons. This clonotype was found a few times. There are 14 residues in the CDR3. Germline V CDR1 and CDR2: SGHRS, YFSETQ. The germline V and J ends were trimmed by 6 bases and 1 base, with 13 bases remaining between them.

This chain joins TRBV5-1 and TRBJ1-2; tentative D call: TRBD1 (6 bases). The specimen was sorted CD4+, CD8+, or CD8+CD57+ T cells (not recorded which) from PBMCs. The clonotype comes from a human donor with aplastic anemia. CDR3 DNA: TGCGCCAGCACGTCAGGGGATTATAACTATGGCTACACCTTC. Translation gives CASTSGDYNYGYTF.